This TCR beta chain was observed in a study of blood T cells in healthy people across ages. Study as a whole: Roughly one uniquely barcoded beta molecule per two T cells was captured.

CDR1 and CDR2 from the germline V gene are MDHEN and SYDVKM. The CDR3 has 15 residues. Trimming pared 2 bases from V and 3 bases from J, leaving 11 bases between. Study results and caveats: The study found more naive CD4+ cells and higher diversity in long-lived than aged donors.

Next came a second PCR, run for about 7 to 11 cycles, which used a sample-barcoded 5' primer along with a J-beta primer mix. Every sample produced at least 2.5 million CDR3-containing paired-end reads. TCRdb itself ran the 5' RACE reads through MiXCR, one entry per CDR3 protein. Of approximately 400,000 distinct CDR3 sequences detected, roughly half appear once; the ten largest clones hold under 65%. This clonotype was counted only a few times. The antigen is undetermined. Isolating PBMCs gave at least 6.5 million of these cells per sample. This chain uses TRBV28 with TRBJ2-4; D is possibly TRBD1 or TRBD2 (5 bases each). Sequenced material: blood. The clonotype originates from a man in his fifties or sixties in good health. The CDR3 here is CASSLGDGIKNIQYF. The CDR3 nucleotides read TGTGCCAGCAGTTTAGGGGACGGAATCAAAAACATTCAGTACTTC. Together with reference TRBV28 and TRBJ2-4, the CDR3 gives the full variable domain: DVKVTQSSRYLVKRTGEKVFLECVQDMDHENMFWYRQDPGLGLRLIYFSYDVKMKEKGDIPEGYSVSREKKERFSLILESASTNQTSMYLCASSLGDGIKNIQYFGAGTRLSVL.